Each of the 26 T cell receptor beta chains below was sequenced from the same sample in a study of T-cell reconstitution after alpha-beta-depleted transplantation in children. Preparation of the TCRbeta library used unique molecular identifiers. TCRdb analysed the PCR reads with MiXCR anew, one entry per CDR3 protein. The data hold hundreds of thousands of distinct CDR3 sequences, with approximately 12% observed a single time. The specimen comprised PBMCs, mostly from graft donor cells, sampled 360 days after TCRalphabeta/CD19-depleted stem cell transplant. Source of these receptors: a male patient younger than 18 who had a stem cell transplant for acute myeloid leukemia, so the T cells may come from the graft donor.

This clonotype was detected a few times. This chain connects TRBV18 to TRBJ2-6, with 8 positions matching TRBD1. The germline V gene encodes CDR1 KGHSH and CDR2 LQKENI. This CDR3 has 20 amino acids. The J segment lost 4 bases and the V segment lost 2 bases, leaving 16 bases of the junction unmatched. The CDR3 reads CASSPKSRTGLDGGANVLTF. CDR3 bases: TGTGCCAGCTCACCAAAATCAAGGACAGGGTTGGACGGGGGGGCCAACGTCCTGACTTTC. Full variable domain (remainder filled in from reference TRBV18 and TRBJ2-6): NAGVMQNPRHLVRRRGQEARLRCSPMKGHSHVYWYRQLPEEGLKFMVYLQKENIIDESGMPKERFSAEFPKEGPSILRIQQVVRGDSAAYFCASSPKSRTGLDGGANVLTFGAGSRLTVL.

This clonotype has only a few counts. The chain is built from TRBV28 and TRBJ2-4, with 7 bases identical to TRBD2. CDR1 and CDR2 from the germline V gene are MDHEN and SYDVKM. There are 14 residues in the CDR3. The V and J ends lost 8 bases and 1 base, in that order; junction bases with no gene match: 5. The CDR3 spells CASAYSGAKNIQYF. The CDR3 DNA sequence: TGTGCCAGCGCCTATAGCGGGGCCAAAAACATTCAGTACTTC.

In its sample, this clonotype was seen a few times. V is TRBV20-1 and J is TRBJ2-3, with 8 bases lining up with TRBD2. This CDR3 region has 14 residues. J was trimmed by 2 bases and V by 5 bases; bases with no gene match: 6. Germline CDR1 reads DFQATT; CDR2 reads SNEGSKA (reference sequence). The CDR3 loop reads CSALLAGPTDTQYF. The CDR3 region has the DNA TGCAGTGCTCTGTTAGCGGGACCCACAGATACGCAGTATTTT.

The rearrangement joins TRBV7-3 to TRBJ2-1; TRBD1 matches at 7 bases. V was clipped by 5 bases and J by 8 bases; unmatched bases: 6. The CDR3 loop spans 13 amino acids. The germline V gene has CDR1 SGHTA and CDR2 FQGTGA. The CDR3 bases are TGTGCCAGCAGCCGACAGGGCTGGGATGAGCAGTTCTTC. Translating gives CASSRQGWDEQFF.

This clonotype was recorded a few times. The rearrangement uses TRBV11-2 and TRBJ1-1; D is perhaps TRBD1 (5 bases). The CDR3 is 11 residues long. The V gene's germline CDR1 is SGHAT and CDR2 FQNNGV. Trimming took off 5 bases at V and 10 bases at J, with 11 bases between the two ends. The CDR3 DNA follows: TGTGCCAGCAGCCTACAGGTTCGAGCTTTCTTT. Protein sequence: CASSLQVRAFF.

This clonotype has a handful of counts. The CDR3 region has the DNA TGTGCCAGCAGCTGGGGACTAGCAAATGAGCAGTTCTTC. Encoded protein: CASSWGLANEQFF. The chain is built from TRBV7-2 and TRBJ2-1, with 9 bases identical to TRBD2. This CDR3 comprises 13 residues. Germline loops: CDR1 SGHTA, CDR2 FQGNSA. With V trimmed by 4 bases and J by 7 bases, 2 bases remained unmatched.

In this sample, this clonotype turned up a few times. The rearrangement uses TRBV11-2 and TRBJ2-7; D is tentatively TRBD1 or TRBD2 (5 bases each). The CDR3 runs to 17 residues. Germline V lookup: CDR1 SGHAT, CDR2 FQNNGV. V lost 3 bases to trimming and J lost 2 bases, with 20 bases between them. The CDR3 nucleotides are TGTGCCAGCAGCTTGAGTACGGGACGGCTTTTAACCTACGAGCAGTACTTC. Its protein product is CASSLSTGRLLTYEQYF.

This clonotype was observed a few times. This chain links TRBV29-1 with TRBJ2-5; the D gene could be TRBD1 or TRBD2 (6 bases each). CDR3 length: 13 residues. CDR1 is SQVTM and CDR2 is ANQGSEA in the germline V gene. The germline V and J ends were trimmed by 6 bases and 5 bases, with 16 bases remaining between them. This chain's CDR3 is CSVRRAQGETQYF. CDR3 in DNA: TGCAGCGTCCGGAGGGCCCAGGGGGAGACCCAGTACTTC.

The CDR3, as DNA: TGCAGTGCAACAGGGAGAACCTACAATGAGCAGTTCTTC. This translates into CSATGRTYNEQFF. The V and J genes are TRBV20-1 and TRBJ2-1; D possibly corresponds to TRBD1 (6 bases). Germline CDR1 and CDR2: DFQATT and SNEGSKA (reference sequence). The CDR3 loop spans 13 amino acids. Trimming cost V 6 bases and J 2 bases, with 11 bases left between them.

This clonotype has only a few counts. The V and J genes are TRBV5-1 and TRBJ2-2; TRBD2 matches 12 bases. The CDR3 sequence is 18 residues long. CDR1 and CDR2 (germline): SGHRS, YFSETQ. The V segment lost 4 bases and the J segment 6 bases; nucleotides outside the gene matches: 13. CDR3 amino acids: CASSPPQWTSGISGELFF. The CDR3 DNA is TGCGCCAGCAGCCCACCTCAGTGGACTAGCGGGATCTCCGGGGAGCTGTTTTTT. The full variable domain, with the rest looked up from reference TRBV5-1 and TRBJ2-2, is KAGVTQTPRYLIKTRGQQVTLSCSPISGHRSVSWYQQTPGQGLQFLFEYFSETQRNKGNFPGRFSGRQFSNSRSEMNVSTLELGDSALYLCASSPPQWTSGISGELFFGEGSRLTVL.

The rearrangement joins TRBV7-9 to TRBJ2-1; TRBD2 matches 9 bases. Germline CDR1 reads SEHNR; CDR2 reads FQNEAQ (reference sequence). Trimming cost V 5 bases and J 7 bases; bases outside gene matches: 6. The CDR3 totals 14 residues. This chain's CDR3 is CASSARTSANEQFF. The CDR3 bases are TGTGCCAGCAGCGCCCGGACTAGCGCGAATGAGCAGTTCTTC.

This clonotype came up many times. V and J are TRBV29-1 and TRBJ2-5, with D possibly TRBD1 on 6 matching bases. Trimming pared 6 bases from V and 2 bases from J, leaving 16 bases between. The CDR3 length is 14 residues. CDR1 is SQVTM and CDR2 is ANQGSEA in the germline V gene. The CDR3 spells CSVATWTEQETQYF. In nucleotides, the CDR3 is TGCAGCGTCGCGACGTGGACAGAGCAAGAGACCCAGTACTTC.

This clonotype was detected many times. The CDR3 sequence is CASSFRGWFERLAGDLDTQYF. DNA for the CDR3: TGCGCCAGCAGCTTCCGAGGTTGGTTCGAGCGACTAGCGGGAGATTTAGATACGCAGTATTTT. The rearrangement joins TRBV5-1 to TRBJ2-3, with TRBD2 matching 12 bases. Germline CDR1 and CDR2: SGHRS and YFSETQ. Trimming cost V 2 bases and J 5 bases; bases outside gene matches: 21. The length of the CDR3 is 21 residues.

Only a few counts were recorded for this clonotype. The V and J genes are TRBV20-1 and TRBJ2-6, with D unclear. Deletions cut 5 bases from V and 0 bases from J, with 8 bases between. This CDR3 is 14 amino acids long. Per the germline V gene, CDR1 is DFQATT and CDR2 is SNEGSKA (reference sequence). The CDR3 DNA reads as TGCAGTGCTGTGGACGACTCTGGGGCCAACGTCCTGACTTTC. Residues: CSAVDDSGANVLTF.

This clonotype was detected only a few times. This sequence joins TRBV5-1 and TRBJ2-7, with 7 bases aligning to TRBD1. Losses at the gene ends were 2 bases for V and 2 bases for J; bases not matched to a gene: 7. The germline CDR1 and CDR2 sequences are SGHRS and YFSETQ. This CDR3 is built from 15 residues. CDR3 bases: TGCGCCAGCAGCTTAAGGGACAGCCCCACCTACGAGCAGTACTTC. It is translated as CASSLRDSPTYEQYF.

The rearrangement uses TRBV25-1 and TRBJ2-7; 7 bases are a match to TRBD1. The CDR3 loop spans 16 amino acids. V was clipped by 0 bases and J by 6 bases; unmatched bases: 11. Germline CDR1 MGHDK, CDR2 SYGVNS. The CDR3 protein is CASSEYPGQPKGEQYF. The CDR3 nucleotides are TGTGCCAGCAGTGAATATCCGGGACAGCCAAAGGGCGAGCAGTACTTC.

This clonotype came up a few times. The chain joins TRBV5-1 to TRBJ2-7, with TRBD2 matching over 10 bases. In germline, CDR1 is SGHRS, CDR2 YFSETQ. The CDR3 has 15 amino acids. V trimming: 4 bases; J trimming: 6 bases; junction bases outside the gene matches: 10. As DNA, the CDR3 is TGCGCCAGCAGCCACACTAGCGGGGTCCCATCCGAGCAGTACTTC. Translation: CASSHTSGVPSEQYF.

Only a few counts were recorded for this clonotype. The chain carries TRBV3-1 and TRBJ2-7; the D is unclear. The germline V gene encodes CDR1 LGHDT and CDR2 YNNKEL (reference sequence). Trimming pared 4 bases from V and 0 bases from J, leaving 10 bases between. The CDR3 has 14 residues. The CDR3: CASSPSPPSYEQYF. CDR3 in DNA: TGTGCCAGCAGCCCATCGCCCCCCTCCTACGAGCAGTACTTC.

J is TRBJ1-1 and V is TRBV28; D is perhaps TRBD1 (6 bases). Germline V gene lookup returns CDR1 MDHEN and CDR2 SYDVKM. CDR3 length: 12 amino acids. The V and J ends lost 6 bases and 4 bases respectively, with 9 bases between them. The CDR3 spells CASREGGTEAFF. The DNA for the CDR3 is TGTGCCAGCAGAGAGGGGGGCACTGAAGCTTTCTTT.

This clonotype was recorded a few times. The chain recombines TRBV6-6 with TRBJ1-1, with a possible D match to TRBD1 (6 bases). The V gene's germline CDR1 is MNHNY and CDR2 SVGAGI (reference sequence). Trimming removed 7 bases at V and 3 bases at J, with 12 bases between. The CDR3 runs to 13 residues. CDR3 DNA: TGTGCCAGCACGGAAGGGGGGCACACTGAAGCTTTCTTT. Amino acid sequence: CASTEGGHTEAFF.

This clonotype was found a few times. V gene TRBV10-3 combines with J gene TRBJ2-7; TRBD2 might be the D (6 bases). Germline CDR1 reads ENHRY; CDR2 reads SYGVKD. Between the trimmed V and J ends, which lost 8 bases and 0 bases, there was a span of 20 bases. CDR3 length: 16 residues. The CDR3 region is CAIRSGHRDFSYEQYF. The CDR3, as DNA: TGTGCCATCCGTTCGGGCCACCGGGACTTCTCCTACGAGCAGTACTTC.

This clonotype was counted ten times or more. CDR3 amino acids: CASSLGWEEFF. Here the CDR3 DNA reads TGTGCCAGCAGTTTAGGGTGGGAGGAGTTCTTC. The genes are TRBV27 and TRBJ2-1; D may be TRBD2 (6 bases). V lost 2 bases and J lost 14, with 10 bases in between. The germline V gene encodes CDR1 MNHEY and CDR2 SMNVEV (reference sequence). The CDR3 runs to 11 residues.

This clonotype occurred many times. V is TRBV7-9 and J is TRBJ2-5; D is uncertain. Trimming left V 1 base short and J 4 bases short, with 13 bases between. The germline V gene encodes CDR1 SEHNR and CDR2 FQNEAQ (reference sequence). The CDR3 is 15 residues long. Here the CDR3 DNA reads TGTGCCAGCAGCTTAGGCCCAGCGCCAGTAGAGACCCAGTACTTC. Amino acid sequence: CASSLGPAPVETQYF.

Of note for this clonotype: One end of the junction is discordant with germline, which a read error may explain. The chain uses TRBV12-3 or TRBV12-4 and TRBJ2-6; possibly TRBD1 or TRBD2 for D (5 bases each). This CDR3 region has 16 residues. This CDR3 reads CASSLNRHTGANVLIF. The CDR3 DNA is TGTGCCAGCAGTTTAAACAGGCATACCGGGGCCAACGTCCTGATTTTC.

V and J are TRBV5-1 and TRBJ2-7; 7 positions match TRBD1. V shed 4 bases, J shed 0 bases, and the junction held 10 bases outside the gene matches. CDR3 length: 16 residues. Germline-derived CDR1 and CDR2 are SGHRS and YFSETQ. The CDR3, as DNA: TGCGCCAGCAGCATCCCGCCGGGACAGAACTCCTACGAGCAGTACTTC. Protein product: CASSIPPGQNSYEQYF.

This clonotype has a single count. V and J are TRBV7-2 and TRBJ2-7; 10 bases are shared with TRBD2. Germline-derived CDR1 and CDR2 are SGHTA and FQGNSA. The CDR3 loop spans 16 amino acids. Germline trimming cut 5 bases from V and 3 bases from J; bases unmatched to any gene: 10. CDR3 residues: CASSRNGLAELYEQYF. In DNA form, the CDR3 reads TGTGCCAGCAGCCGAAACGGACTAGCGGAACTCTACGAGCAGTACTTC.